Listed here is a single T cell receptor (beta chain). The protocol was immunoSEQ multiplex PCR, while the TCRdb copy is restricted to in-frame clones and leaves out a portion. Of tens of thousands of clones in the sample, about 81% were seen once. The data originate from a study of blood T cell repertoires in COVID-19. As for the study in general: The cDNA or gDNA used as material had been derived from T cells, B-cell-depleted T cells, or PBMCs.

Germline V gene sequence: CDR1 SGHTS, CDR2 YDEGEE. V was trimmed by 1 base and J by 0 bases, leaving 10 bases between them. The CDR3 contains 16 residues. The sequenced sample consisted of peripheral blood. The chain has TRBV5-8 and TRBJ1-4, with D possibly TRBD1 on 6 matching bases. This sequence originates from a man aged 50 to 59 with active COVID-19. CDR3 sequence (DNA): TGTGCCAGCAGCTTGAACAGGGTAGCAACTAATGAAAAACTGTTTTTT. This gives the protein CASSLNRVATNEKLFF.